One and the same sample provided the 13 T cell receptor beta chains below, sequenced in a study of CD8+CD57+ T cells in acquired aplastic anemia. Profiling that covered TCR beta VDJ and CDR3 relied on genomic DNA as its template. TCRdb re-analysed the reads in MiXCR, keeping a single row per CDR3 protein. The sample lists about 190,000 distinct CDR3 sequences, roughly half seen once, with around 9.7% in the top ten. Only patients with CD8+CD57+ cell expansion on flow cytometry were chosen for sequencing. Sequencing used sorted CD4+, CD8+, or CD8+CD57+ T cells (not recorded which) from PBMCs. These receptors came from a human donor with aplastic anemia.

The V gene is TRBV2, the J gene TRBJ2-7, with D perhaps matching TRBD1 (6 bases). Per the germline V gene, CDR1 is SNHLY and CDR2 is FYNNEI. With 5 bases removed from V and 1 base from J, the gap between germline ends came to 15 bases. This CDR3 has 15 amino acids. CDR3 loop: CASSKRTVYSYEQYF. The CDR3 DNA reads TGTGCCAGCAGTAAAAGGACAGTGTATTCCTACGAGCAGTACTTC.

The V call is TRBV7-3, the J call TRBJ1-1, with D possibly matching TRBD1 (5 bases). Germline V lookup: CDR1 SGHTA, CDR2 FQGTGA. This CDR3 contains 14 residues. V was shortened by 4 bases and J by 1 base, with 10 bases between the two germline ends. The CDR3 spells CASSSIGQNTEAFF. For the CDR3, the DNA is TGTGCCAGCAGCTCGATTGGACAGAACACTGAAGCTTTCTTT.

This clonotype came up once. This chain connects TRBV7-9 to TRBJ1-2, with D maybe TRBD1 (5 bases). Trimming removed 6 bases from V and 5 bases from J, with 13 bases in between. CDR1 SEHNR and CDR2 FQNEAQ come from the germline V gene (reference sequence). The CDR3 totals 13 residues. Here the CDR3 reads CASSRPGLYGYTF. The CDR3 DNA reads as TGTGCCAGCAGTAGGCCAGGGCTGTATGGCTACACCTTC.

Regarding this clonotype: Relative to the germline gene, one junction end is altered; a read error may explain this. The gene calls are TRBV3-1 and TRBJ2-2; either TRBD1 or TRBD2 may fit D (5 bases each). This CDR3 region has 16 residues. Germline lookup yields CDR1 LGHDT and CDR2 YNNKEL (reference sequence). As DNA, the CDR3 is TGTGCCAGCAGCCTAGGGACCATCACGAACACCCGGGAGCTGTTTTTT. Translated, it gives CASSLGTITNTRELFF.

This clonotype has just a few counts. The chain employs TRBV7-3 and TRBJ1-1; D is uncertain. V was clipped by 5 bases and J by 7 bases, with 14 bases between them. CDR1 and CDR2 from the germline V gene are SGHTA and FQGTGA. The CDR3 extends over 13 amino acids. Here the CDR3 DNA reads TGTGCCAGCAGCCCACCCAAGGCAGATGAAGCTTTCTTT. It specifies CASSPPKADEAFF.

The V and J genes are TRBV7-9 and TRBJ2-7; D perhaps matches TRBD1 (8 bases). Deletions cut 6 bases from V and 6 bases from J, with 21 bases between. This CDR3 region has 15 residues. Germline loops: CDR1 SEHNR, CDR2 FQNEAQ (reference sequence). CDR3 bases: TGTGCCAGCAGTCAAATCACAGGGGGGGCAGGCGAGCAGTACTTC. As protein: CASSQITGGAGEQYF.

There are a few counts of this clonotype. Here the CDR3 DNA reads TGTGCCAGCTCACCGGTTGAGGGCTCTGGGGCCAACGTCCTGACTTTC. As protein: CASSPVEGSGANVLTF. V is TRBV18 and J is TRBJ2-6; D is possibly TRBD2 (5 bases). Per the germline V gene, CDR1 is KGHSH and CDR2 is LQKENI. Trimming took 3 bases from V and 0 from J, leaving 9 bases between them. The CDR3 sequence is 16 residues long.

This clonotype was seen only once. The chain couples TRBV7-9 to TRBJ2-2, with 7 bases that match TRBD1. Germline assignment: CDR1 SEHNR and CDR2 FQNEAQ (reference sequence). Trimming at V came to 5 bases and at J to 6 bases, leaving 6 bases not matched to a gene. The CDR3 consists of 14 residues. CDR3 bases: TGTGCCAGCAGCCCCATCGACAGGGCCGGGGAGCTGTTTTTT. Residues: CASSPIDRAGELFF.

This clonotype has at least ten counts. J is TRBJ2-3 and V is TRBV20-1; D gene ambiguous. V was clipped by 5 bases and J by 1 base, with 10 bases between them. The CDR3 is made up of 13 amino acids. Germline V gene data show CDR1 as DFQATT and CDR2 as SNEGSKA (reference sequence). The CDR3 DNA reads as TGCAGTGCTCCACTTCCCGGCACAGATACGCAGTATTTT. Translation: CSAPLPGTDTQYF.

This clonotype has at least ten counts. CDR3 coding DNA: TGCAGCGGGGGCCATACGAGGGAGCAGTACTTC. It codes for CSGGHTREQYF. This chain connects TRBV29-1 to TRBJ2-7, with a weak D call TRBD1 (5 bases). This CDR3 is 11 amino acids long. Germline V gives CDR1 SQVTM, CDR2 ANQGSEA. V lost 7 bases and J lost 7, with 14 bases in between.

This clonotype was recorded many times. CDR3 sequence reads: CATRFWTGGEKAFF. The CDR3 DNA reads as TGTGCCACCAGATTTTGGACAGGGGGCGAGAAAGCTTTCTTT. The chain is built from TRBV6-1 and TRBJ1-1; 11 positions match TRBD1. This CDR3 comprises 14 residues. Germline loops: CDR1 MNHNS, CDR2 SASEGT. The ends lost 10 bases at V and 9 bases at J; junction bases unmatched: 13.

As regards this clonotype: A much more abundant neighbour one base away suggests this may be a read error. The rearrangement joins TRBV7-9 to TRBJ1-2; unclear D gene. CDR3 length equals 14 residues. V lost 3 bases, J lost 6 bases, and 14 bases lay in between. Germline assignment: CDR1 SEHNR and CDR2 FQNEAQ (reference sequence). DNA of the CDR3: TGTGCCAGCAGCTTCCACCCAGGACTTAATGGCTACACCTTC. Its translation: CASSFHPGLNGYTF.

A few counts support this clonotype. The V and J genes are TRBV24-1 and TRBJ2-3, with 10 bases lining up with TRBD1. There are 18 residues in the CDR3. Germline V gene lookup returns CDR1 KGHDR and CDR2 SFDVKD. Trimming removed 3 bases from V and 4 bases from J; junction bases left unmatched: 12. The CDR3 sequence: CATSDPRLRTGGADTQYF. The CDR3 coding sequence is TGTGCCACCAGTGATCCAAGGTTAAGGACAGGGGGGGCAGATACGCAGTATTTT.